A selection of T cell receptor beta chains follows, all from one sample in a study of shared clonotypes between healthy human individuals. This table comes from immunoSEQ multiplex PCR, and its TCRdb copy is limited to in-frame clones, with some not included. The sample has some 2,500,000 clones, 93% seen once; the top ten hold more than 0.35%. The sequencing sample was made of naive CD4+ T cells from PBMCs. These receptors all come from a man younger than 35 in good health. Some clones in this sample may be carry-over from other donors' samples. Both conserved end residues are part of each CDR3. The D gene is left open where the match is weak. A clone size is listed for some rows: how often the clone was seen (once, few, many), or a class if it is expanded.

TRBV7-9	.	14	.	TRBJ1-4	TGTGCCAGCAGCTTAGCGGACAGTAATGAAAAACTGTTTTTT	CASSLADSNEKLFF
TRBV5-1	.	17	.	TRBJ2-6	TGCGCCAGCAGCAAGACCTCAGGTGCCTCTGGGGCCAACGTCCTGACTTTC	CASSKTSGASGANVLTF
TRBV5-4	.	16	.	TRBJ2-3	TGTGCCAGCAGCTCCCAGGGGGGGAGGGCGACAGATACGCAGTATTTT	CASSSQGGRATDTQYF
TRBV29-1	TRBD2	13	.	TRBJ2-7	TGCAGCGTTTCTCCGGGAGGCACCTACGAGCAGTACTTC	CSVSPGGTYEQYF
TRBV5-1	TRBD2	15	.	TRBJ2-7	TGCGCCAGCAGCTCCAGCGGGAGGAGCTCCTACGAGCAGTACTTC	CASSSSGRSSYEQYF
TRBV29-1	.	14	.	TRBJ2-3	TGCAGCGTGCTCCCGGGACACTCCACAGATACGCAGTATTTT	CSVLPGHSTDTQYF
TRBV5-4	.	15	.	TRBJ1-1	TGTGCCAGCCGGGGTACGGGAACCATGAACACTGAAGCTTTCTTT	CASRGTGTMNTEAFF
TRBV5-1	.	14	.	TRBJ2-7	TGCGCCAGCAGCCCCGGTTGGGGCGACGACGAGCAGTACTTC	CASSPGWGDDEQYF
TRBV14	TRBD1	14	.	TRBJ2-7	TGTGCCAGCAGCCAAGGGACAGGGCAGTACGAGCAGTACTTC	CASSQGTGQYEQYF
TRBV29-1	TRBD2	15	.	TRBJ2-3	TGCAGCGTTGGCGGACTAGCGGAAGGCACAGATACGCAGTATTTT	CSVGGLAEGTDTQYF
TRBV28	TRBD2	17	.	TRBJ2-3	TGTGCCAGCAGTTTAAGAGGACTAGCGGGATACACAGATACGCAGTATTTT	CASSLRGLAGYTDTQYF
TRBV5-1	.	14	once	TRBJ2-2	TGCGCCAGCGCCGGGGGTAGCGACACCGGGGAGCTGTTTTTT	CASAGGSDTGELFF
TRBV2	TRBD2	14	.	TRBJ2-7	TGTGCCAGCAGACTGGGACTAGCGGGAGACGAGCAGTACTTC	CASRLGLAGDEQYF
TRBV5-4	.	15	.	TRBJ2-3	TGTGCCAGCAGCTACCCCCCGCAGGGTAGAGATACGCAGTATTTT	CASSYPPQGRDTQYF
TRBV6-5	.	14	.	TRBJ2-5	TGTGCCAGCAGTTACGGACGGCTGAAAGAGACCCAGTACTTC	CASSYGRLKETQYF
TRBV19	TRBD1	13	.	TRBJ1-5	TGTGCCAGTAGTGCGGACAGGGTTCAGCCCCAGCATTTT	CASSADRVQPQHF
TRBV7-2	.	13	.	TRBJ2-2	TGTGCCAGCAGCTTACGACAAACCGGGGAGCTGTTTTTT	CASSLRQTGELFF
TRBV7-2	TRBD2	15	.	TRBJ2-3	TGTGCCAGCAGACGAACTAGCGGGAGGGTAGATACGCAGTATTTT	CASRRTSGRVDTQYF
TRBV5-1	.	13	.	TRBJ1-3	TGCGCCACCCGCAGGGATTCTGGAAACACCATATATTTT	CATRRDSGNTIYF
TRBV7-2	.	14	.	TRBJ1-3	TGTGCCAGCAGCTTAGTAGGCTCTGGAAACACCATATATTTT	CASSLVGSGNTIYF
TRBV6-1	.	15	.	TRBJ2-3	TGTGCCAGCAGTGAAAATTGGAGGGCGAAAGATACGCAGTATTTT	CASSENWRAKDTQYF
TRBV5-1	.	16	.	TRBJ2-2	TGCGCCAGCAGCCAGTTTGCGGGGTCAAACACCGGGGAGCTGTTTTTT	CASSQFAGSNTGELFF
TRBV29-1	TRBD1	12	few	TRBJ1-1	TGCAGCGGGGGGACAGGGCTTACTGAAGCTTTCTTT	CSGGTGLTEAFF
TRBV6-1	.	13	.	TRBJ2-1	TGTGCCAGTGGACTAGGGGGAGGGAGGGAGCAGTTCTTC	CASGLGGGREQFF
TRBV7-9	TRBD2	16	.	TRBJ2-2	TGTGCCAGCAGCTTAGGGGCTAGCGGGAGGCCCGGGGAGCTGTTTTTT	CASSLGASGRPGELFF
TRBV6-5	.	12	once	TRBJ2-7	TGTGCCAGCAGTTCGGGCTCCTACGAGCAGTACTTC	CASSSGSYEQYF
TRBV6-6	.	16	.	TRBJ1-5	TGTGCCAGCAGTTACGCCGCCGGGCGCAACAATCAGCCCCAGCATTTT	CASSYAAGRNNQPQHF
TRBV11-2	.	13	.	TRBJ2-4	TGTGCCAGCAGCTTAGGGGGAGTGAACATTCAGTACTTC	CASSLGGVNIQYF
TRBV28	.	12	once	TRBJ1-1	TGTGCCAGCAGTGAGCAGAACACTGAAGCTTTCTTT	CASSEQNTEAFF
TRBV25-1	TRBD1	16	once	TRBJ1-1	TGTGCCAGCAGGCCTCGATTCGGACAGGGAAACACTGAAGCTTTCTTT	CASRPRFGQGNTEAFF
TRBV28	.	15	.	TRBJ1-2	TGTGCCAGCACCTCAGTTGGGCAGGTGGACTATGGCTACACCTTC	CASTSVGQVDYGYTF
TRBV7-9	.	15	.	TRBJ2-7	TGTGCCAGCAGCTTAGCGGGACGGTCCTCCTACGAGCAGTACTTC	CASSLAGRSSYEQYF
TRBV6-1	.	14	.	TRBJ1-2	TGTGCCAGCAGTGTTCTGGCAGGGGTGTATGGCTACACCTTC	CASSVLAGVYGYTF
TRBV4-1	TRBD2	16	.	TRBJ2-2	TGCGCCAGCAGCGGTACCACGGGAGGTAACACCGGGGAGCTGTTTTTT	CASSGTTGGNTGELFF
TRBV11-1	TRBD2	16	.	TRBJ2-1	TGTGCCAGCAGCTTATTCCCAGCGGGATCATCCAATGAGCAGTTCTTC	CASSLFPAGSSNEQFF
TRBV20-1	.	11	.	TRBJ1-5	TGCAGTGCTGGGAGGTTTCAGCCCCAGCATTTT	CSAGRFQPQHF
TRBV5-1	.	12	.	TRBJ2-3	TGCGCCAGCAGAGGGACCACAGATACGCAGTATTTT	CASRGTTDTQYF
TRBV5-1	.	15	.	TRBJ2-1	TGCGCCAGCAGCTCTGGCCCCGGACTTTACAATGAGCAGTTCTTC	CASSSGPGLYNEQFF
TRBV11-2	TRBD1	15	.	TRBJ1-2	TGTGCCAGCAGCCTTCGAACAGGGGTTGGAGTTATCTACACCTTC	CASSLRTGVGVIYTF
TRBV4-1	TRBD1	13	once	TRBJ2-7	TGCGCCAGCAGCCGGGGACAGTCCTACGAGCAGTACTTC	CASSRGQSYEQYF
TRBV5-4	.	16	.	TRBJ2-7	TGTGCCAGCAGCTTGGGGGGGGTAAGAGGAACCTACGAGCAGTACTTC	CASSLGGVRGTYEQYF
TRBV6-6	.	14	.	TRBJ1-5	TGTGCCAGCACCCCGACAGGACGCAATCAGCCCCAGCATTTT	CASTPTGRNQPQHF
TRBV5-1	TRBD2	15	.	TRBJ2-3	TGCGCCAGCAGGCAACTAGCGGGGAACACAGATACGCAGTATTTT	CASRQLAGNTDTQYF
TRBV7-9	TRBD2	16	.	TRBJ2-5	TGTGCCAGCAGCTTAGGGTCGGGAGGGCCACGGGAGACCCAGTACTTC	CASSLGSGGPRETQYF
TRBV25-1	.	17	.	TRBJ1-1	TGTGCCAGCATTCCTGAGACTGCGGACAGAATGAACACTGAAGCTTTCTTT	CASIPETADRMNTEAFF
TRBV7-2	.	12	few	TRBJ2-2	TGTGCCAGCAGCTTAGCGGCCGGGGAGCTGTTTTTT	CASSLAAGELFF
TRBV5-1	.	14	.	TRBJ2-7	TGCGCCAGCAGCTTGGGGGGCCCACAATACGAGCAGTACTTC	CASSLGGPQYEQYF
TRBV7-8	TRBD2	18	.	TRBJ2-1	TGTGCCAGCAGCGGGGGGAGGCAACTAGCGGGACTCAATTATGAGCAGTTCTTC	CASSGGRQLAGLNYEQFF
TRBV4-1	.	13	.	TRBJ2-1	TGCGCCAGCAGCCAAGATGGACGAAATGAGCAGTTCTTC	CASSQDGRNEQFF
TRBV7-9	.	14	.	TRBJ2-7	TGTGCCAGCAGCCCAGACAGGCAGACCTACGAGCAGTACTTC	CASSPDRQTYEQYF
TRBV9	TRBD2	17	.	TRBJ2-2	TGTGCCAGCAGCGCTAGAGCTAGCGGGTCGAACACCGGGGAGCTGTTTTTT	CASSARASGSNTGELFF
TRBV18	TRBD1	13	few	TRBJ1-1	TGTGCCAGCTCCGCGACAGGGGACACTGAAGCTTTCTTT	CASSATGDTEAFF
TRBV7-9	.	17	.	TRBJ2-1	TGTGCCAGCAGCTTAGCGCGACAGTTCTCCTCCTACAATGAGCAGTTCTTC	CASSLARQFSSYNEQFF
TRBV2	TRBD1	15	.	TRBJ2-1	TGTGCCAGCAGTCTGGGACAGGGTGTTGGCAATGAGCAGTTCTTC	CASSLGQGVGNEQFF
TRBV27	TRBD2	15	.	TRBJ2-7	TGTGCCAGCAGTTATCGTCTAGCGGCATACTACGAGCAGTACTTC	CASSYRLAAYYEQYF
TRBV19	TRBD1	14	.	TRBJ2-3	TGTGCCAGTAGCAGGGGGCGGATCACAGATACGCAGTATTTT	CASSRGRITDTQYF
TRBV19	.	17	.	TRBJ2-2	TGTGCCAGTAGTATAGGCGCCAGTTCTATAGGCACCGGGGAGCTGTTTTTT	CASSIGASSIGTGELFF